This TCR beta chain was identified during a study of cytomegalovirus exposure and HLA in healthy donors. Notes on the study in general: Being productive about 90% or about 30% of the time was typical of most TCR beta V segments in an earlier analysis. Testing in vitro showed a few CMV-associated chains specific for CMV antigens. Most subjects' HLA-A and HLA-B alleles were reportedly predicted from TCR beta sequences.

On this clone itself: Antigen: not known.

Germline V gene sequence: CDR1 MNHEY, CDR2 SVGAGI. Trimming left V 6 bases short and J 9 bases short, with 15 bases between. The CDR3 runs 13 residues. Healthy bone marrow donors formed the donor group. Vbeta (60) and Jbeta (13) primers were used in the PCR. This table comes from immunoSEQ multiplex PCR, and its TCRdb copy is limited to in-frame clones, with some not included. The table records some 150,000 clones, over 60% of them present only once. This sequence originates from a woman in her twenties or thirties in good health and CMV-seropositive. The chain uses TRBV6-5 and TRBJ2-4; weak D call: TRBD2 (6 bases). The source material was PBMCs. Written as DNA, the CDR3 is TGTGCCAGCAGGGCCCCGGGGGTGGGCATTCAGTACTTC. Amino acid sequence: CASRAPGVGIQYF.